The 5 T cell receptor beta chains listed next were all sequenced from one sample in a study of identical twins. Each CDR3 protein gets one entry after TCRdb re-called the 5' RACE reads with MiXCR. The sample shows fewer than 250,000 distinct CDR3 sequences, approximately 8.3% of them seen only once. This sample also appeared in a second study, on yellow fever vaccine responses in identical twins.

Input material: memory (CD45RO+) T cells sorted from blood. These receptors came from a woman aged 18 to 35 in good health.

The genes are TRBV5-6 and TRBJ1-2; possibly TRBD1 for D (6 bases). The CDR3 loop spans 17 amino acids. V was clipped by 0 bases and J by 4 bases, with 19 bases between them. CDR1 and CDR2 from the germline V gene are SGHDT and YYEEEE. The CDR3 loop is CASSLARGGGIIYGYTF. The DNA of the CDR3 is TGTGCCAGCAGCTTGGCCAGGGGAGGGGGAATCATCTATGGCTACACCTTC.

This clonotype has only a few counts. The V gene is TRBV7-9, the J gene TRBJ1-2; D might be TRBD1 (5 bases). Germline V CDR1 and CDR2: SEHNR, FQNEAQ (reference sequence). The CDR3 sequence is 14 residues long. In DNA, the CDR3 is TGTGCGCTTAAGAGACAGTCACTAAACTATGGCTACACCTTC. It is translated as CALKRQSLNYGYTF.

This clonotype was counted a few times. The chain uses TRBV6-2 or TRBV6-3 and TRBJ2-5; a possible D gene is TRBD2 (5 bases). The CDR3 is 14 amino acids. Germline lookup yields CDR1 MNHEY and CDR2 SVGEGT. V was clipped by 2 bases and J by 4 bases, with 11 bases between them. CDR3 residues: CASSYRATRETQYF. The CDR3 nucleotides are TGTGCCAGCAGTTACCGGGCAACTAGAGAGACCCAGTACTTC.

The chain uses TRBV20-1 and TRBJ2-7, with 11 bases fitting TRBD1. The CDR3 has 17 residues. The germline V gene encodes CDR1 DFQATT and CDR2 SNEGSKA (reference sequence). Trimming took 7 bases from V and 2 from J; bases not matched to a gene: 16. CDR3 protein: CSVPRRGGQGDPYEQYF. As DNA, the CDR3 is TGCAGTGTCCCACGGCGTGGGGGACAGGGGGATCCCTACGAGCAGTACTTC.

The chain links TRBV4-1 to TRBJ2-1, with 11 positions matching TRBD2. This CDR3 contains 19 residues. The V and J ends lost 0 bases and 7 bases, in that order; junction bases with no gene match: 14. Germline CDR1 MGHRA, CDR2 YSYEKL. The CDR3 loop is CASSQDPHGSGGARNEQFF. The CDR3 DNA is TGCGCCAGCAGCCAAGATCCCCATGGTAGCGGGGGGGCCAGGAATGAGCAGTTCTTC.